The rows below give T cell receptor beta chains drawn from one sample of a study of control samples from healthy donors and cancer patients. Method: immunoSEQ multiplex PCR; TCRdb's copy keeps in-frame clones and lacks some. The sample shows more than 150,000 clones, nearly 95% of them seen only once. Sequencing input: blood. The receptors stem from a man between 50 and 59 years old in good health. Both conserved end residues are part of each CDR3. Fields, in order: V gene, clone size, J gene, D gene, CDR3 protein, CDR3 DNA. The D gene is left open where the match is weak. Not all rows give a size; the values are once, few, many and, for expanded clones, a class.

TRBV28	few	TRBJ1-2	NA	CASSSDGQIYGYTF	TGTGCCAGCAGTTCAGATGGACAGATCTATGGCTACACCTTC
TRBV2	NA	TRBJ1-5	NA	CASIGGLDQPQHF	TGTGCCAGCATCGGGGGGCTCGATCAGCCCCAGCATTTT
TRBV4-1	NA	TRBJ2-5	NA	CASSQVPTGFQETQYF	TGCGCCAGCAGCCAAGTTCCCACAGGGTTCCAAGAGACCCAGTACTTC
TRBV5-1	NA	TRBJ2-7	TRBD1	CASSPGQGHEQYF	TGCGCCAGCAGCCCGGGACAGGGCCACGAGCAGTACTTC
TRBV7-9	NA	TRBJ2-1	NA	CASSLDRWREQFF	TGTGCCAGCAGCTTAGATCGTTGGCGTGAGCAGTTCTTC
TRBV10-2	NA	TRBJ2-2	TRBD2	CASTSPGRGGANTGELFF	TGCGCCAGCACCTCACCCGGGCGGGGGGGCGCGAACACCGGGGAGCTGTTTTTT
TRBV11-2	NA	TRBJ2-7	TRBD2	CASSLDGFRIQRGTYEQYF	TGTGCCAGCAGCTTAGATGGCTTTAGGATCCAGCGGGGAACCTACGAGCAGTACTTC
TRBV5-4	NA	TRBJ1-3	NA	CASSLLGSGNTIYF	TGTGCCAGCAGCTTGTTGGGGTCTGGAAACACCATATATTTT
TRBV7-9	NA	TRBJ2-7	NA	CASSLQHFEQYF	TGTGCCAGCAGCTTACAACACTTCGAGCAGTACTTC
TRBV24-1	NA	TRBJ1-2	NA	CATSEAGSGYTF	TGTGCCACCAGTGAGGCAGGGTCGGGCTACACCTTC
TRBV18	NA	TRBJ2-1	TRBD2	CASSPWSGRANNEQFF	TGTGCCAGCTCACCGTGGAGCGGGAGGGCCAACAATGAGCAGTTCTTC
TRBV3-1/TRBV3-2	NA	TRBJ2-5	TRBD2	CASRETSGGKTQYF	TGTGCCAGCAGGGAGACTAGCGGGGGGAAGACCCAGTACTTC
TRBV15	NA	TRBJ2-7	TRBD1	CATSDAGTVYEQYF	TGTGCCACCAGCGACGCCGGGACAGTCTACGAGCAGTACTTC
TRBV27	NA	TRBJ2-1	TRBD2	CASSPRTSGYNEQFF	TGTGCCAGCAGTCCTCGGACTAGCGGCTACAATGAGCAGTTCTTC
TRBV10-3	NA	TRBJ2-7	NA	CAIKTEAYEQYF	TGTGCCATCAAGACAGAAGCCTACGAGCAGTACTTC
TRBV14	NA	TRBJ2-7	TRBD1	CASSQGRGFSYEQYF	TGTGCCAGCAGCCAAGGCAGGGGGTTTTCCTACGAGCAGTACTTC
TRBV30	once	TRBJ2-1	NA	CAWMGSSYNEQFF	TGTGCCTGGATGGGGAGCTCCTACAATGAGCAGTTCTTC
TRBV15	once	TRBJ1-5	TRBD1	CATSRVRMDRGPISNQPQHF	TGTGCCACCAGCAGAGTACGAATGGACAGGGGACCTATAAGCAATCAGCCCCAGCATTTT
TRBV30	NA	TRBJ2-7	TRBD1	CAWRDRGPYEQYF	TGTGCCTGGAGAGACAGGGGGCCCTACGAGCAGTACTTC
TRBV18	NA	TRBJ1-5	TRBD1	CASSPSRTGLVQPQHF	TGTGCCAGCTCACCGAGTAGGACAGGGCTGGTGCAGCCCCAGCATTTT
TRBV5-1	NA	TRBJ2-5	NA	CASNSGARETQYF	TGCGCCAGCAATTCGGGGGCTAGGGAGACCCAGTACTTC
TRBV28	NA	TRBJ2-7	TRBD1	CASSDTGASSYEQYF	TGTGCCAGCAGTGATACAGGGGCTAGCTCCTACGAGCAGTACTTC
TRBV4-1	NA	TRBJ2-2	NA	CASSQGFMNTGELFF	TGCGCCAGCAGCCAGGGGTTTATGAACACCGGGGAGCTGTTTTTT
TRBV3-1/TRBV3-2	NA	TRBJ1-5	TRBD1	CASSETGGRQPQHF	TGTGCCAGCAGCGAAACAGGGGGACGACAGCCCCAGCATTTT
TRBV7-9	once	TRBJ2-3	NA	CASKRSLGRTDTQYF	TGTGCCAGCAAGCGGTCCCTGGGGCGCACAGATACGCAGTATTTT
TRBV4-1	NA	TRBJ2-1	TRBD2	CASSQTSRSNYYNEQFF	TGCGCCAGCAGCCAGACTAGCCGTTCCAACTACTACAATGAGCAGTTCTTC
TRBV27	NA	TRBJ1-1	TRBD1	CASSLQGEVEAFF	TGTGCCAGCAGTTTACAGGGGGAGGTTGAAGCTTTCTTT
TRBV11-2	NA	TRBJ2-7	NA	CASSRDRSSYEQYF	TGTGCCAGCAGCCGGGACCGCAGCTCCTACGAGCAGTACTTC
TRBV5-6	NA	TRBJ1-4	TRBD1	CASSVRDRIEKLFF	TGTGCCAGCAGCGTACGGGACAGGATTGAAAAACTGTTTTTT
TRBV11-2	few	TRBJ2-3	NA	CASSAPPGTQYF	TGTGCCAGCAGCGCGCCCCCAGGAACGCAGTATTTT
TRBV5-1	NA	TRBJ1-3	NA	CASSPGTQTRNTIYF	TGCGCCAGCAGCCCCGGGACCCAGACCAGAAACACCATATATTTT
TRBV11-1	NA	TRBJ2-7	NA	CASSLVSGTYEQYF	TGTGCCAGCAGCTTAGTCTCAGGGACCTACGAGCAGTACTTC
TRBV10-3	few	TRBJ1-1	NA	CAAGQGDTEAFF	TGTGCGGCAGGGCAGGGCGACACTGAAGCTTTCTTT
TRBV27	NA	TRBJ2-5	NA	CASSLYLAGETQYF	TGTGCCAGCAGTTTATACTTAGCTGGGGAGACCCAGTACTTC
TRBV9	once	TRBJ2-3	NA	CASSVASGSTDTQYF	TGTGCCAGCAGCGTAGCGAGCGGAAGCACAGATACGCAGTATTTT
TRBV5-1	once	TRBJ2-3	TRBD1	CASRQGADTDTQYF	TGCGCCAGCAGACAGGGGGCTGACACAGATACGCAGTATTTT
TRBV4-1	NA	TRBJ1-1	NA	CASSQQRYTEAFF	TGCGCCAGCAGCCAACAACGATACACTGAAGCTTTCTTT
TRBV6-1	NA	TRBJ2-4	NA	CASSEFPNVAKNIQYF	TGTGCCAGCAGTGAATTCCCCAATGTCGCCAAAAACATTCAGTACTTC
TRBV19	once	TRBJ1-6	NA	CASSISQGGSPLHF	TGTGCCAGTAGTATAAGCCAGGGTGGTTCACCCCTCCACTTT